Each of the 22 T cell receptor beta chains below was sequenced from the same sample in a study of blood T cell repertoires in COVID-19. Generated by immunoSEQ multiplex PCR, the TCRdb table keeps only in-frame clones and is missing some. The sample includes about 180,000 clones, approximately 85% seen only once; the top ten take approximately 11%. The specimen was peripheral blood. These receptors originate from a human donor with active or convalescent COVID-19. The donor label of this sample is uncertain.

Written as DNA, the CDR3 is TGTGCCAGCAGCATGTCCCGGGGGGTCCTCCAAGAGACCCAGTACTTC. It yields the protein CASSMSRGVLQETQYF. V and J are TRBV5-4 and TRBJ2-5; TRBD2 matches at 7 bases. The germline V gene has CDR1 SGHNT and CDR2 YYREEE (reference sequence). V lost 4 bases and J lost 1; bases outside the gene matches: 10. This CDR3 is built from 16 residues. The variable domain in full, with the rest retrieved from reference TRBV5-4 and TRBJ2-5, is ETGVTQSPTHLIKTRGQQVTLRCSSQSGHNTVSWYQQALGQGPQFIFQYYREEENGRGNFPPRFSGLQFPNYSSELNVNALELDDSALYLCASSMSRGVLQETQYFGPGTRLLVL.

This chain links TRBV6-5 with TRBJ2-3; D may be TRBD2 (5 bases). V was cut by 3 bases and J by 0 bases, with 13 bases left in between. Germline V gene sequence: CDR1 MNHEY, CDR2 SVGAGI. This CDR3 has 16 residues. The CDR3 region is CASSYAVRASTDTQYF. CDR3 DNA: TGTGCCAGCAGTTATGCGGTGAGGGCTAGCACAGATACGCAGTATTTT.

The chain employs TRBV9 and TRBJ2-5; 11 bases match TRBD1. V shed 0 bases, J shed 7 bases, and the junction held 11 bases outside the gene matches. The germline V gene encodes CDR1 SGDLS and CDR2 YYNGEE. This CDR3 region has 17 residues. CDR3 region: CASSVGTGGRQGGTQYF. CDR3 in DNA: TGTGCCAGCAGCGTAGGGACAGGGGGCCGTCAAGGTGGGACCCAGTACTTC.

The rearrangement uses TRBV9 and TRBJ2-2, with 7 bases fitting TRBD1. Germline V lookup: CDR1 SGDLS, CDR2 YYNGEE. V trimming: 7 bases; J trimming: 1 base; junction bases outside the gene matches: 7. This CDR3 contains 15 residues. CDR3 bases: TGTGCCAGCGTCCCGGGACAGTGGAACACCGGGGAGCTGTTTTTT. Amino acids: CASVPGQWNTGELFF.

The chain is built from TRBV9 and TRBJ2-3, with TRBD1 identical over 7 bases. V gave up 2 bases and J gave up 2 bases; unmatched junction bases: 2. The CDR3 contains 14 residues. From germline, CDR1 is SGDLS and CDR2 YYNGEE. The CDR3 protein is CASSVKGATDTQYF. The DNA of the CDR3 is TGTGCCAGCAGCGTTAAGGGGGCCACAGATACGCAGTATTTT.

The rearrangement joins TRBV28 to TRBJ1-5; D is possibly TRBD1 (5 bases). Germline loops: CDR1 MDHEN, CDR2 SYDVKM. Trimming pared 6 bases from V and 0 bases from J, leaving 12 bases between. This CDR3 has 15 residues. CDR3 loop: CASSAGLNSNQPQHF. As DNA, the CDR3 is TGTGCCAGCAGCGCGGGACTAAATAGCAATCAGCCCCAGCATTTT. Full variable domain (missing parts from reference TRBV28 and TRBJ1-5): DVKVTQSSRYLVKRTGEKVFLECVQDMDHENMFWYRQDPGLGLRLIYFSYDVKMKEKGDIPEGYSVSREKKERFSLILESASTNQTSMYLCASSAGLNSNQPQHFGDGTRLSIL.

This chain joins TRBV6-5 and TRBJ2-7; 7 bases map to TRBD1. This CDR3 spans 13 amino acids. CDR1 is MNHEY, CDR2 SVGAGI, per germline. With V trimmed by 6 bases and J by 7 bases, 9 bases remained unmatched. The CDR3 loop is CASSKTGVGEQYF. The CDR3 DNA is TGTGCCAGCAGCAAAACAGGGGTGGGGGAGCAGTACTTC.

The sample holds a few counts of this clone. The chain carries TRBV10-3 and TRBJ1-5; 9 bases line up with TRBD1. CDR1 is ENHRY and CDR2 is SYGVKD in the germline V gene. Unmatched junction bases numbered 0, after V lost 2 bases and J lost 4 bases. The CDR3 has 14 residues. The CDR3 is CAISEGQGNQPQHF. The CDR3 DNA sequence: TGTGCCATCAGTGAGGGACAGGGGAATCAGCCCCAGCATTTT.

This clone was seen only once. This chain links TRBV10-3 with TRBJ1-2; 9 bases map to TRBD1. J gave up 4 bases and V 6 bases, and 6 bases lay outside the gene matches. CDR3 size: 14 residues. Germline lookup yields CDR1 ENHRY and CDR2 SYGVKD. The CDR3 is CAIREQGAGYGYTF. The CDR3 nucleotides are TGTGCCATCAGGGAACAGGGGGCCGGCTATGGCTACACCTTC.

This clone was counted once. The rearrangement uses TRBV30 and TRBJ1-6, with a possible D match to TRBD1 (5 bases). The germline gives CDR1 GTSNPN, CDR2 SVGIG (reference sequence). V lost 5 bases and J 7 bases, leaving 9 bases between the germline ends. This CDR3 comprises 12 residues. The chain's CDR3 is CAWGRQNSPLHF. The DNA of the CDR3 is TGTGCCTGGGGAAGACAGAATTCACCCCTCCACTTT.

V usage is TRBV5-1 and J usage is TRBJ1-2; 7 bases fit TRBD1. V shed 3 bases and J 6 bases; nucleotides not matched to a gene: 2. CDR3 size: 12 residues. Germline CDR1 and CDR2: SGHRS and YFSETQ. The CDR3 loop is CASSSDRNGYTF. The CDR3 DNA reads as TGCGCCAGCAGCTCGGACAGGAATGGCTACACCTTC.

Here the CDR3 reads CASSSTGQGYLPEGYTF. In nucleotides, the CDR3 is TGTGCCAGCAGTAGTACGGGACAGGGGTACCTACCCGAAGGCTACACCTTC. The V and J genes are TRBV28 and TRBJ1-2, with 10 bases identical to TRBD1. This CDR3 is 17 amino acids long. V shed 5 bases, J shed 8 bases, and the junction held 17 bases outside the gene matches. CDR1 is MDHEN, CDR2 SYDVKM, per germline.

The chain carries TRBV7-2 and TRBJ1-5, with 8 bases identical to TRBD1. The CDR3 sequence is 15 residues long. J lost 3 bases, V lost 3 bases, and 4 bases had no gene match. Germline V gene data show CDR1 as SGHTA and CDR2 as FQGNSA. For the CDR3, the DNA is TGTGCCAGCAGCTTGGACAGGGCCCTCAATCAGCCCCAGCATTTT. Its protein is CASSLDRALNQPQHF.

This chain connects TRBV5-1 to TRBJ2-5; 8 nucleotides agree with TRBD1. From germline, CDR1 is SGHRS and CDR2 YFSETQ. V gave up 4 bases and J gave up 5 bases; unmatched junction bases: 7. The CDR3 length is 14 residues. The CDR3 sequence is CASSQGQGGETQYF. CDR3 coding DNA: TGCGCCAGCAGCCAAGGACAGGGTGGGGAGACCCAGTACTTC.

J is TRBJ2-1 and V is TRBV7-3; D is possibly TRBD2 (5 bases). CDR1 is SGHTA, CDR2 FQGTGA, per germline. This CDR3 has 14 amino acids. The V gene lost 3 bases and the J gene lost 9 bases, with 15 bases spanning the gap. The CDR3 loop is CASSFNPTRGEQFF. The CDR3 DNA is TGTGCCAGCAGCTTTAATCCGACCCGGGGTGAGCAGTTCTTC.

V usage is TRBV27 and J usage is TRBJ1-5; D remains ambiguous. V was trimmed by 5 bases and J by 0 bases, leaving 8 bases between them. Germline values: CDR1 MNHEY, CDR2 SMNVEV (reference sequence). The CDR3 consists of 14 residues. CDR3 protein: CASSPGYSNQPQHF. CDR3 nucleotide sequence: TGTGCCAGCAGTCCCGGGTATAGCAATCAGCCCCAGCATTTT.

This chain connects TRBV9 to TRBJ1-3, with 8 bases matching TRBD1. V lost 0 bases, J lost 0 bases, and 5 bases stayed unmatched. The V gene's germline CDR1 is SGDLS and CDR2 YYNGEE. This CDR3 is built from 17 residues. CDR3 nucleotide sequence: TGTGCCAGCAGCGTAGCGACAGGGGCGAGCTCTGGAAACACCATATATTTT. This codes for CASSVATGASSGNTIYF. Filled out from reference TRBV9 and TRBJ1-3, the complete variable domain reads DSGVTQTPKHLITATGQRVTLRCSPRSGDLSVYWYQQSLDQGLQFLIQYYNGEERAKGNILERFSAQQFPDLHSELNLSSLELGDSALYFCASSVATGASSGNTIYFGEGSWLTVV.

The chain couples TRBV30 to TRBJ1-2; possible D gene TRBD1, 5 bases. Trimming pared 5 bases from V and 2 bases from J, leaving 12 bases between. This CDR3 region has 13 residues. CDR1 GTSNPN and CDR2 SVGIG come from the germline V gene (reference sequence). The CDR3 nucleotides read TGTGCCTGGGGTCAAGGGGCCAACTATGGCTACACCTTC. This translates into CAWGQGANYGYTF.

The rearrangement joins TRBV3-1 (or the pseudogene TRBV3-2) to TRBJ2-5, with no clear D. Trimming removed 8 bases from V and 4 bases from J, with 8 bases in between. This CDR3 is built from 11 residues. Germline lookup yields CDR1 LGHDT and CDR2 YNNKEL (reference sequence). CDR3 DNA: TGTGCCAGCTCGCGGAGAGAGACCCAGTACTTC. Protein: CASSRRETQYF.

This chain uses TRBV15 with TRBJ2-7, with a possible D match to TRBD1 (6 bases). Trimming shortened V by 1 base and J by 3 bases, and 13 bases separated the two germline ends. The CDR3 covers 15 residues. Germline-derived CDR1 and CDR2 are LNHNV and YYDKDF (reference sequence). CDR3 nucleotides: TGTGCCACCAGCAGAGCCCGGACAGAGGTCTACGAGCAGTACTTC. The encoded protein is CATSRARTEVYEQYF.

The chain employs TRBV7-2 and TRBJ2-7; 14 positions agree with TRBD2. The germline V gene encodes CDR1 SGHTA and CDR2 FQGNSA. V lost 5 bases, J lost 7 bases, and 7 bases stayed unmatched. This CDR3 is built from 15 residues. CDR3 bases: TGTGCCAGCAGCCCCGGACTAGCGGGAGGAAGGGAGCAGTACTTC. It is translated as CASSPGLAGGREQYF.

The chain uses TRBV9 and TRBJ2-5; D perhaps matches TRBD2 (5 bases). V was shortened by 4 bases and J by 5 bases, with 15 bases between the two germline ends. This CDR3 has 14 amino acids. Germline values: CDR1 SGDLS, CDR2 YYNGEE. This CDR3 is CASSSRTGGETQYF. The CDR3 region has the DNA TGTGCCAGCAGCAGTAGGACGGGCGGGGAGACCCAGTACTTC.